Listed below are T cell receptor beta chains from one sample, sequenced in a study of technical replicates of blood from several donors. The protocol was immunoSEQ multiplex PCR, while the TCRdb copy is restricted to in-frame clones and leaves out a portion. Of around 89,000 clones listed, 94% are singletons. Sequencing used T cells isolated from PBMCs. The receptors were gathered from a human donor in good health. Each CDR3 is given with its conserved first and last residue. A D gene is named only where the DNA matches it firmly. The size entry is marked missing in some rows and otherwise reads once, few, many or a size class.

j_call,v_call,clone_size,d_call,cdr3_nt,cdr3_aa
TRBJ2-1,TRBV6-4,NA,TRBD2,TGTGCCAGCAGTGACGGGTCTAGCGGGATCGATGAGCAGTTCTTC,CASSDGSSGIDEQFF
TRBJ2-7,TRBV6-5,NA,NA,TGTGCCAGCACTAATACCGCGCTCACCTACGAGCAGTACTTC,CASTNTALTYEQYF
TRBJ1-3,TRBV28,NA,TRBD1,TGTGCCAGCAGCTTTTTTACAGGGGTCCCGGCTGGAAACACCATATATTTT,CASSFFTGVPAGNTIYF
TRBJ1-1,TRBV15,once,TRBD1,TGTGCCACCAGCAGGACAGGGGATAACACTGAAGCTTTCTTT,CATSRTGDNTEAFF
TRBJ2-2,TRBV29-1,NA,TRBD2,TGCAGCGTTGCCGGACTAGCGGGAGTGGGCACCGGGGAGCTGTTTTTT,CSVAGLAGVGTGELFF
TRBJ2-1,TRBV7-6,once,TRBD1,TGTGCCAGCAGCCCGGGGCCCGGGACAGGTCGTGAGCAGTTCTTC,CASSPGPGTGREQFF
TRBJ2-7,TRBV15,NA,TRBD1,TGTGCCACCAGCAGAGGGACAGGGGGCATCAACGAGCAGTACTTC,CATSRGTGGINEQYF
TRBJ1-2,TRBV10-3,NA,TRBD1,TGTGCCATCAGTGAGTCGGAGGGGCTGGGACAGGGATCCTATGGCTACACCTTC,CAISESEGLGQGSYGYTF
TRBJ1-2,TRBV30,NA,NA,TGTGCCTGGAGTGTGGTCGGAGGGGCAGGTGGCTACACCTTC,CAWSVVGGAGGYTF
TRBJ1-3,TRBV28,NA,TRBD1,TGTGCCAGCAGTTTTGGGCTTCGGGACAGGAAAATCCCCCGGCCCTCTGGAAACACCATATATTTT,CASSFGLRDRKIPRPSGNTIYF
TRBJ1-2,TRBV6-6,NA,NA,TGTGCCAGCAGTCCCATCGGACAGAACTATGGCTACACCTTC,CASSPIGQNYGYTF
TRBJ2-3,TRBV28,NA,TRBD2,TGTGCCAGCAGTCCGACTAGCCTGCCAGATACGCAGTATTTT,CASSPTSLPDTQYF
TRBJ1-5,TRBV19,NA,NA,TGTGCCAGTAGTATGGGCAGGGGCACTCAGCCCCAGCATTTT,CASSMGRGTQPQHF